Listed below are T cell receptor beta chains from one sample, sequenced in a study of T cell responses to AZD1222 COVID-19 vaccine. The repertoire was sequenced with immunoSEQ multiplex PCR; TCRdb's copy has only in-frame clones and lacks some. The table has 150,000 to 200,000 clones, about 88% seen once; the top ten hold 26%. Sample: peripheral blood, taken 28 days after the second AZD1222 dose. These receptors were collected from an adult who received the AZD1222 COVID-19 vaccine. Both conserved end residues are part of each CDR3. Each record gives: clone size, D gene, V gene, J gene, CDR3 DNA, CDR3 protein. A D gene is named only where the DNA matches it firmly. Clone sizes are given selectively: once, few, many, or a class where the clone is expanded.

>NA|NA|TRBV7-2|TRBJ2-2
TGTGCCAGCAGCCCGGGGCCCGCGAACACCGGGGAGCTGTTTTTT
CASSPGPANTGELFF
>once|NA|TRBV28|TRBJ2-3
TGTGCCAGCAGTCCGCGACACACCACAGATACGCAGTATTTT
CASSPRHTTDTQYF
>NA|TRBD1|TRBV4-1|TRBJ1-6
TGCGCCAGCAGCCAAGAGGGACAGTATAATTCACCCCTCCACTTT
CASSQEGQYNSPLHF
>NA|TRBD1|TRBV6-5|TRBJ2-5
TGTGCCAGCAAGCTGGGACAGGGGCAAGAGACCCAGTACTTC
CASKLGQGQETQYF
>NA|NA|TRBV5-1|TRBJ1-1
TGCGCCAGCAGCTTCAGGGGAGGGCCGGGGGACACTGAAGCTTTCTTT
CASSFRGGPGDTEAFF
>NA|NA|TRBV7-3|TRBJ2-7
TGTGCCAGCAGCCCCGATGGGGACACGTACTACGAGCAGTACTTC
CASSPDGDTYYEQYF
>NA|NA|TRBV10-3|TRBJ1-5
TGTGCCATCAGGGATTCACGGGGGAATCAGCCCCAGCATTTT
CAIRDSRGNQPQHF
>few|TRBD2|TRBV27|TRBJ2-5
TGTGCCAGCAGTTTTAGGGTCGGTAGCGGGATAAGGGAGACCCAGTACTTC
CASSFRVGSGIRETQYF
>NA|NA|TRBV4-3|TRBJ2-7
TGCGCCAGCAGCCAAGAGGGTCGGGGAACCTACGAGCAGTACTTC
CASSQEGRGTYEQYF
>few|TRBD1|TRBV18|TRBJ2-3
TGTGCCAGCTCAATTGGACAGGGCACAGATACGCAGTATTTT
CASSIGQGTDTQYF
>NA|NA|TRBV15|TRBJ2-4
TGTGCCACCAGCAGAGAGCAAGCAGGGCTGGGGGACATTCAGTACTTC
CATSREQAGLGDIQYF
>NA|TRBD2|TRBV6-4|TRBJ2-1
TGTGCCAGCAGTGACGGGGCTAGCGGGAGCTCCTACAATGAGCAGTTCTTC
CASSDGASGSSYNEQFF
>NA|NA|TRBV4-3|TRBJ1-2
TGCGCCAGCAGCCAAGAAAGGGGGGGCTCGGACTATGGCTACACCTTC
CASSQERGGSDYGYTF
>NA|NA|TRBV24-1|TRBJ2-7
TGTGCCACCAGTGACAGGGTCTCCTACGAGCAGTACTTC
CATSDRVSYEQYF
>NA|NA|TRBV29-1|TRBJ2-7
TGCAGCGTTGTTACGGGCTACGAGCAGTACTTC
CSVVTGYEQYF
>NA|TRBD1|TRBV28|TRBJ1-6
TGTGCCAGCAGGGGGACAGCTTACAATTCACCCCTCCACTTT
CASRGTAYNSPLHF
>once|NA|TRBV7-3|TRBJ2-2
TGTGCCAGCAGCTTGGGGCCCAGGGTGAACACCGGGGAGCTGTTTTTT
CASSLGPRVNTGELFF
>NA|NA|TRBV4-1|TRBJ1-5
TGCGCCAGCAGCCAAGTAGGAGGGAATCAGCCCCAGCATTTT
CASSQVGGNQPQHF
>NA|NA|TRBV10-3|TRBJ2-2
TGTGCCATCAGTGAGTCGAGGAACGGGGAGCTGTTTTTT
CAISESRNGELFF
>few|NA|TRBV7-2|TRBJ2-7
TGTGCCAGCAGCTTACAGGAGTCCTACGAGCAGTACTTC
CASSLQESYEQYF
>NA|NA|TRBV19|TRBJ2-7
TGTGCCAGTAGTATAACTCGTTTGACCCGCGAGCAGTACTTC
CASSITRLTREQYF
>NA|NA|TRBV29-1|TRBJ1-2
TGCAGCGTCGATCCTGGGGCTTCCTATGGCTACACCTTC
CSVDPGASYGYTF
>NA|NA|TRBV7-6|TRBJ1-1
TGTGCCAGCAGCTTAGCGGATTCCGACACTGAAGCTTTCTTT
CASSLADSDTEAFF
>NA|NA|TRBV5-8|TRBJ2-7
TGTGCCAGCAGCCAAAACAGGATGTACTACGAGCAGTACTTC
CASSQNRMYYEQYF
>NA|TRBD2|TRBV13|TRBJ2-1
TGTGCCAGCAGCTTATATACTCGGACTAGCGGGAGGGTCAGCTCCTACAATGAGCAGTTCTTC
CASSLYTRTSGRVSSYNEQFF
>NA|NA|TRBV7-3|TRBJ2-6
TGTGCCAGCAGCTCGGGTTGGGCCAACGTCCTGACTTTC
CASSSGWANVLTF
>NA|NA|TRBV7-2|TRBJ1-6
TGTGCCAGCAGCTCAGGACCGGCTAATTCACCCCTCCACTTT
CASSSGPANSPLHF
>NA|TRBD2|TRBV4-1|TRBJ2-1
TGCGCCAGCAGCCACCCCCTAGCGGGGGGACCCTACAATGAGCAGTTCTTC
CASSHPLAGGPYNEQFF
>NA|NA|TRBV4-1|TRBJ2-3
TGCGCCAGCAGCCAAGTAGGAACGGGAGCTGGGGGCACAGATACGCAGTATTTT
CASSQVGTGAGGTDTQYF
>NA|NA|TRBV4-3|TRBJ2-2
TGCGCCAGCAGCCAAGAGCATCAACTTATGAACACCGGGGAGCTGTTTTTT
CASSQEHQLMNTGELFF
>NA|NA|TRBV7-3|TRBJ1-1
TGTGCCAGCAGCCGGGAGATGGGATTGAACACTGAAGCTTTCTTT
CASSREMGLNTEAFF
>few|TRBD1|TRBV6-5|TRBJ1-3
TGTGCCAGCACCAAACAGGGGGCCACTGGAAACACCATATATTTT
CASTKQGATGNTIYF
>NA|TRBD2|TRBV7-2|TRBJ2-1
TGTGCCAGCAGCCGGACTAGCGGGAGGGCCTCTGAGCAGTTCTTC
CASSRTSGRASEQFF
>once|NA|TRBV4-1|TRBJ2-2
TGCGCCAGCAGCCAAGCCCTCAACGGGGAGCTGTTTTTT
CASSQALNGELFF
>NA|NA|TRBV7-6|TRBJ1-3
TGTGCCAGCAGCCCCCGGGGGTCCAGCTCTGGAAACACCATATATTTT
CASSPRGSSSGNTIYF
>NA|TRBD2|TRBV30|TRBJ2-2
TGTGCCTGGAGTGTTAGTCCAGCGGGAGTCGCCGGGGAGCTGTTTTTT
CAWSVSPAGVAGELFF
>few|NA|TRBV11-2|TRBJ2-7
TGTGCCAGCGTCGGGGCAGGTGTCTACGAGCAGTACTTC
CASVGAGVYEQYF
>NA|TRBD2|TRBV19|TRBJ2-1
TGTGCCAGTAGTATAGGACTAGCGGGCAATGAGCAGTTCTTC
CASSIGLAGNEQFF
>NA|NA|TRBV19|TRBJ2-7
TGTGCCAGTAGTATAGCGAGACAGAGCTCCTACGAGCAGTACTTC
CASSIARQSSYEQYF
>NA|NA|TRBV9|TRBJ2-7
TGTGCCAGCAGCGTAGGAATCGCAGGGGACTACGAGCAGTACTTC
CASSVGIAGDYEQYF
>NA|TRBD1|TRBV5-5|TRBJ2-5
TGTGCCAGCAGCTTGGAAGTCAGGGGGCGAGAGACCCAGTACTTC
CASSLEVRGRETQYF